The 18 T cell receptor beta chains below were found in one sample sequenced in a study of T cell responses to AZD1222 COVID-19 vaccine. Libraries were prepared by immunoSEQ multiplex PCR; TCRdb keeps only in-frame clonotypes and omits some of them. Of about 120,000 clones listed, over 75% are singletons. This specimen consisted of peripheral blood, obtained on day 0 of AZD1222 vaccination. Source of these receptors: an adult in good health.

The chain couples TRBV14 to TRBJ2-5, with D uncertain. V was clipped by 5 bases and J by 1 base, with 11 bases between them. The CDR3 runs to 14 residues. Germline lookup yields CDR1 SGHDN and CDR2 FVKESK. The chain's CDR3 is CASSRTGSQETQYF. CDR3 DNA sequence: TGTGCCAGCAGCAGGACGGGCTCCCAAGAGACCCAGTACTTC.

The CDR3 coding sequence is TGTGCCATGAGCACAGGTTCTCTTAGCACAGATACGCAGTATTTT. Translating it yields CAMSTGSLSTDTQYF. The rearrangement uses TRBV10-3 and TRBJ2-3; a weak D match, TRBD1 (5 bases). Trimming stripped 9 bases from V and 0 bases from J, with 16 bases between. The CDR3 sequence is 15 residues long. Germline lookup yields CDR1 ENHRY and CDR2 SYGVKD.

This CDR3 is CASEPVYSNQPQHF. The CDR3, as DNA: TGTGCCTCGGAGCCGGTGTATAGCAATCAGCCCCAGCATTTT. The chain joins TRBV19 to TRBJ1-5; D remains unclear. V lost 11 bases, J lost 0 bases, and 14 bases lay in between. The length of the CDR3 is 14 residues. CDR1 and CDR2 from the germline V gene are LNHDA and SQIVND (reference sequence).

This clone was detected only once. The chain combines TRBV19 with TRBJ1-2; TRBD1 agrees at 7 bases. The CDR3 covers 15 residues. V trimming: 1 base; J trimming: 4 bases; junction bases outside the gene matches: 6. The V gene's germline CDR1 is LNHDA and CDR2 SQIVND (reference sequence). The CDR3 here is CASSIVEGGVYGYTF. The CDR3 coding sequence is TGTGCCAGTAGTATAGTTGAAGGGGGCGTCTATGGCTACACCTTC.

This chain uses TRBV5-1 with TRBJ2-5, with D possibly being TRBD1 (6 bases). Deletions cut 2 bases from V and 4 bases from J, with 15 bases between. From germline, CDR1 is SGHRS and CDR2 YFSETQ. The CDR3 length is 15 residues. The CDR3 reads CASSLGTGKVETQYF. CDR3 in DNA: TGCGCCAGCAGCTTAGGTACAGGGAAGGTAGAGACCCAGTACTTC.

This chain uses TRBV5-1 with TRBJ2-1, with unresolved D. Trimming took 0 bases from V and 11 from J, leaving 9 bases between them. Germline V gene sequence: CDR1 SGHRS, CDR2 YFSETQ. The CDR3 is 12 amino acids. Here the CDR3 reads CASSLDLGKQFF. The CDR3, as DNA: TGCGCCAGCAGCTTGGACTTGGGTAAGCAGTTCTTC.

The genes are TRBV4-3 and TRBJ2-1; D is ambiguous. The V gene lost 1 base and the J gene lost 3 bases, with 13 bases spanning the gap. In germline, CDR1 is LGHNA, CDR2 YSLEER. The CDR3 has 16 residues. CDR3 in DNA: TGCGCCAGCAGCCAAGCTGCTACAGCTAGCTACAATGAGCAGTTCTTC. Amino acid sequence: CASSQAATASYNEQFF.

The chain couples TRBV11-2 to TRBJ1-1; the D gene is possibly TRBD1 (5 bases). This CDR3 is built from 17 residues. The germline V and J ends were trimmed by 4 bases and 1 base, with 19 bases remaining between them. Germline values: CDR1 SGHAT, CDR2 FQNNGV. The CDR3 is CASSSGIPRVRNTEAFF. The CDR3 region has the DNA TGTGCCAGCAGCTCAGGGATCCCAAGGGTAAGGAACACTGAAGCTTTCTTT.

CDR3 in DNA: TGTGCCAGCAGAGGACCTCTCTCTGGAAACACCATATATTTT. Translating it yields CASRGPLSGNTIYF. J is TRBJ1-3 and V is TRBV9; D remains ambiguous. Germline CDR1 is SGDLS and CDR2 is YYNGEE. The CDR3 runs 14 residues. V gave up 5 bases and J gave up 0 bases, with 9 bases separating them.

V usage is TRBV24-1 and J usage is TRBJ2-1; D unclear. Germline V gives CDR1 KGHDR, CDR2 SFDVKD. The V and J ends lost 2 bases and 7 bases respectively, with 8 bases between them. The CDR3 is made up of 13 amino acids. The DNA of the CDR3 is TGTGCCACCAGTGATTCCAGGCCAAATGAGCAGTTCTTC. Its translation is CATSDSRPNEQFF.

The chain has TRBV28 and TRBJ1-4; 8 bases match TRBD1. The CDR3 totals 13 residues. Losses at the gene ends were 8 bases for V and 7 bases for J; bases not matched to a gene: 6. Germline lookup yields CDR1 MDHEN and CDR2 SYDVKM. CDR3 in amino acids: CASETGTGEKLFF. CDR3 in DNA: TGTGCCAGCGAAACCGGGACAGGTGAAAAACTGTTTTTT.

This CDR3 is CASSPKAGENTGELFF. CDR3 nucleotides: TGTGCCAGCAGCCCTAAAGCGGGGGAGAACACCGGGGAGCTGTTTTTT. This chain uses TRBV3-1 (or the pseudogene TRBV3-2) with TRBJ2-2; 8 bases align to TRBD2. V dropped 4 bases and J dropped 1; count of bases not matched to a gene: 5. The CDR3 consists of 16 residues. Germline CDR1 reads LGHDT; CDR2 reads YNNKEL (reference sequence).

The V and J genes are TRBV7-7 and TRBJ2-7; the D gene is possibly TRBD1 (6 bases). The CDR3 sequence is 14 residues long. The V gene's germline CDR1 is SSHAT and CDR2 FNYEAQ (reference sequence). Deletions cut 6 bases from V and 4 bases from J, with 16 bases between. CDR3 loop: CASRKTGISYEQYF. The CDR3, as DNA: TGTGCCAGCAGGAAAACAGGGATCTCTTACGAGCAGTACTTC.

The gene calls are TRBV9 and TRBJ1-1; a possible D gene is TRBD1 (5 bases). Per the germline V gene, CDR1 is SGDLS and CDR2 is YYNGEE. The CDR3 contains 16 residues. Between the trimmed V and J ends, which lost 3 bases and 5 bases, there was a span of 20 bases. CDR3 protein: CASSEGEGLGWTEAFF. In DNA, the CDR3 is TGTGCCAGCAGCGAAGGGGAAGGACTCGGATGGACTGAAGCTTTCTTT.

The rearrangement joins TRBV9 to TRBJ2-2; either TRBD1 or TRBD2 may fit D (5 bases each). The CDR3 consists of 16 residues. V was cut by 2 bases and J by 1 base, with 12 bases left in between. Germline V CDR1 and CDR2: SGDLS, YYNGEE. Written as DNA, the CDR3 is TGTGCCAGCAGCGTTCGAAGGGACGGGAACACCGGGGAGCTGTTTTTT. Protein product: CASSVRRDGNTGELFF.

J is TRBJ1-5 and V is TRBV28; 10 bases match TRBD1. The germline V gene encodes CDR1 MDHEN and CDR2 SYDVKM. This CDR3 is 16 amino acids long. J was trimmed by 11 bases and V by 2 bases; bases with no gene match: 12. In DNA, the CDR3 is TGTGCCAGCAGTTTAGGGGACAGGGGCCCCTTTCGAACCCAGCATTTT. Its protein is CASSLGDRGPFRTQHF.

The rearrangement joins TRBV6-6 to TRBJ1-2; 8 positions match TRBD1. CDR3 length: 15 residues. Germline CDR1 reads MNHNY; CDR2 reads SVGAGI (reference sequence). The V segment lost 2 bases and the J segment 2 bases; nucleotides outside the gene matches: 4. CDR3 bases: TGTGCCAGCAGTTACGCCGGACAGGGAAACTATGGCTACACCTTC. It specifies CASSYAGQGNYGYTF.

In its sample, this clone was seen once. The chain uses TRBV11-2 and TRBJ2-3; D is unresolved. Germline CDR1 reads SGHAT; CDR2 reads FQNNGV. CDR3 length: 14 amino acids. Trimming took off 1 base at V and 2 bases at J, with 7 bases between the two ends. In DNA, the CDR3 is TGTGCCAGCAGCTTAGCGGGCCCCACAGATACGCAGTATTTT. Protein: CASSLAGPTDTQYF.